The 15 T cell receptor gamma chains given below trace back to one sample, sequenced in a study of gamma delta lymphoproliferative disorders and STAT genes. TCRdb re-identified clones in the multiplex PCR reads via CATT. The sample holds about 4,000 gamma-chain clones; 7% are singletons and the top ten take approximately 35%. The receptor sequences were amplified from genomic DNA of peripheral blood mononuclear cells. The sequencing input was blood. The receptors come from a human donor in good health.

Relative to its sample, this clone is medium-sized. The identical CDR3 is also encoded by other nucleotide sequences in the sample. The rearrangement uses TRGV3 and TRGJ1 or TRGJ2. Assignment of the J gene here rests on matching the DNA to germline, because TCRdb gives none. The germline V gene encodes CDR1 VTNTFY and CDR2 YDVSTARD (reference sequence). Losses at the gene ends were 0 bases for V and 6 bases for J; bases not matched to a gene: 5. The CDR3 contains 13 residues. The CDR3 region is CATWDRPAYKKLF. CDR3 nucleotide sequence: TGTGCCACCTGGGACAGGCCGGCTTATAAGAAACTCTTT.

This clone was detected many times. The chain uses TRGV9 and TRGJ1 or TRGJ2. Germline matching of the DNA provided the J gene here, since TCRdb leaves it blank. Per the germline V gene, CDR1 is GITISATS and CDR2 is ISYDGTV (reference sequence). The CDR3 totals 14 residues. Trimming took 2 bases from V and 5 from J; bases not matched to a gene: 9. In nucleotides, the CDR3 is TGTGCCTTGTGGGAGGGGCATTATGATTATAAGAAACTCTTT. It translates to CALWEGHYDYKKLF.

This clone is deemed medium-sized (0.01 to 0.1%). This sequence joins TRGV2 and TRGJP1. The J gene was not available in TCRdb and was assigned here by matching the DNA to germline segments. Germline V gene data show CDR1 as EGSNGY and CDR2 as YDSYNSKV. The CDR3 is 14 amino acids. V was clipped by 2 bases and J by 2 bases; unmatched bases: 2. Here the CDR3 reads CATWDATTGWFKIF. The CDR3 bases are TGTGCCACCTGGGACGCGACCACTGGTTGGTTCAAGATATTT.

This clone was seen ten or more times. The CDR3 DNA is TGTGCCTTGTGGGAGAAACCGTCCACTGGTTGGTTCAAGATATTT. It specifies CALWEKPSTGWFKIF. The chain employs TRGV9 and TRGJP1. Here the J gene came from matching the DNA to germline, since TCRdb omits it. The CDR3 length is 15 residues. V shed 3 bases, J shed 3 bases, and the junction held 7 bases outside the gene matches. The germline V gene has CDR1 GITISATS and CDR2 ISYDGTV (reference sequence).

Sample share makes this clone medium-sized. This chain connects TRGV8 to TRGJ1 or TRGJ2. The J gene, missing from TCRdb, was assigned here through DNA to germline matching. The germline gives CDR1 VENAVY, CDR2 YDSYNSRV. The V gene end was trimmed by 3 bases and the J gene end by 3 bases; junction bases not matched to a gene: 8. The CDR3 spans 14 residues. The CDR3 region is CATWDGRVYYKKLF. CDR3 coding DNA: TGTGCCACCTGGGATGGTCGTGTTTATTATAAGAAACTCTTT.

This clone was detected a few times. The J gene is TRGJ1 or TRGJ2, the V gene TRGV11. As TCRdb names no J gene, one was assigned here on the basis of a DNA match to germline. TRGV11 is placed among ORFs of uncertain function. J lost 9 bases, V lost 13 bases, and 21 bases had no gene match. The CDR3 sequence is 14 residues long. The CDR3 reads CACQILTGRFKKLF. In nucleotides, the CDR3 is TGTGCCTGTCAGATCCTCACAGGGCGGTTTAAGAAACTCTTT.

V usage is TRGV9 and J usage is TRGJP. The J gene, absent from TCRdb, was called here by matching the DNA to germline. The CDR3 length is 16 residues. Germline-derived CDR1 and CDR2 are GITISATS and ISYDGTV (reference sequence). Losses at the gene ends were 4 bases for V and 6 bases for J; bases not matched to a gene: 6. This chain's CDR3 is CALWDSPELGKKIKVF. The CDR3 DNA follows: TGTGCCTTGTGGGATTCCCCAGAGTTGGGCAAAAAAATCAAGGTATTT.

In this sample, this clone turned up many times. CDR3 residues: CATWDGEYYKKLF. In nucleotides, the CDR3 is TGTGCCACCTGGGATGGAGAGTATTATAAGAAACTCTTT. This chain connects TRGV4 to TRGJ1 or TRGJ2. The J gene is absent in TCRdb and was assigned here via DNA matching to germline. The J segment lost 4 bases and the V segment lost 1 base, leaving 4 bases of the junction unmatched. The CDR3 is 13 amino acids. Germline V gene sequence: CDR1 EGSTGY, CDR2 YDSYTSSV.

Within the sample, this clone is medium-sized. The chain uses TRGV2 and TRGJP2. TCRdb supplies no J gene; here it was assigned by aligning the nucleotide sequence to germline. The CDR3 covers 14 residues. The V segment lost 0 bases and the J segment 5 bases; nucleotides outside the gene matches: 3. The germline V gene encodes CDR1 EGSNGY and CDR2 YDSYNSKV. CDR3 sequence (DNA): TGTGCCACCTGGGACGGGCTCAGTGATTGGATCAAGACGTTT. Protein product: CATWDGLSDWIKTF.

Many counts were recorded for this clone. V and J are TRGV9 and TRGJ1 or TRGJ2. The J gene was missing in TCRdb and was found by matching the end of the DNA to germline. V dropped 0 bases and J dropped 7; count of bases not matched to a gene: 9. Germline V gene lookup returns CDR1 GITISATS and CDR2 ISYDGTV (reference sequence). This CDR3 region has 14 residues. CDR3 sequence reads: CALWEVRLCYKKLF. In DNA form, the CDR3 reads TGTGCCTTGTGGGAGGTGCGATTGTGCTATAAGAAACTCTTT.

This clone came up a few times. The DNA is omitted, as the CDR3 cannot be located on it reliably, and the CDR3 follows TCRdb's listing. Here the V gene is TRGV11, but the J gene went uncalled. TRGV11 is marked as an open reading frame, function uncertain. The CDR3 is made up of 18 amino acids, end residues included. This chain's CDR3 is CTTVPAGLGHSSDWIKTF.

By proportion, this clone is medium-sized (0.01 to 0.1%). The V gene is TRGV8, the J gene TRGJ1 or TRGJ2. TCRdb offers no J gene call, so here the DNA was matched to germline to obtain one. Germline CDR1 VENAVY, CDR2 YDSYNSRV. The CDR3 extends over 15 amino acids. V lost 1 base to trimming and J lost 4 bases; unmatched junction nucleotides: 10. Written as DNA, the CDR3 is TGTGCCACCTGGGATAGAGTAACTGAGTATTATAAGAAACTCTTT. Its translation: CATWDRVTEYYKKLF.

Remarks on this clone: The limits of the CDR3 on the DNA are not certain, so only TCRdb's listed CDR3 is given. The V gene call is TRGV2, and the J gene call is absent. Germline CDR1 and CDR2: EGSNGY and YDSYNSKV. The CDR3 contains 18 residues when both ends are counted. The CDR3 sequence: CATWDGRGGNSLAVEQHF.

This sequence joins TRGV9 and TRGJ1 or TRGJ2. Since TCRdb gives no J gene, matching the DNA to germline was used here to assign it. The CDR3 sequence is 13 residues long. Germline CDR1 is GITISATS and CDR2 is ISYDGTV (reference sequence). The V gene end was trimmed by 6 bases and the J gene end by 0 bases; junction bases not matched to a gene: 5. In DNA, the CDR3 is TGTGCCTTGTGGCCCGAGAATTATTATAAGAAACTCTTT. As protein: CALWPENYYKKLF.

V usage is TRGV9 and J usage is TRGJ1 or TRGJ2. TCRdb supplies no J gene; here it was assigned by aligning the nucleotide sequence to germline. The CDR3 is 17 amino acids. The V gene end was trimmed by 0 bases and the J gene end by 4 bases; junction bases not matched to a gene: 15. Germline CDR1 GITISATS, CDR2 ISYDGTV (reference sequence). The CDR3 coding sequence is TGTGCCTTGTGGGAGGTGCAAAGTTGGGGAAACTATTATAAGAAACTCTTT. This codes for CALWEVQSWGNYYKKLF.